A single T cell receptor (beta chain) is shown here with its context. This entry is derived from a study of blood T cell repertoires in COVID-19. Whole-study context: Acute and convalescent COVID-19 samples came from the United States, Italy and Spain.

The table came from immunoSEQ multiplex PCR; TCRdb's copy has only in-frame clones and leaves some out. The profile shows around 250,000 clones, about nine tenths of them singletons. Germline CDR1 and CDR2: MDHEN and SYDVKM. V gave up 5 bases and J gave up 10 bases, with 12 bases separating them. The CDR3 is 12 amino acids. The material sequenced was peripheral blood. This sequence was found in a man between 60 and 75 years old with acute or convalescent COVID-19. V usage is TRBV28 and J usage is TRBJ2-1; a weak D match, TRBD2 (6 bases). Here the CDR3 reads CASSLTGREQFF. The CDR3 nucleotides are TGTGCCAGCAGTCTGACTGGGAGGGAGCAGTTCTTC. The variable domain in full, completed from reference TRBV28 and TRBJ2-1, reads DVKVTQSSRYLVKRTGEKVFLECVQDMDHENMFWYRQDPGLGLRLIYFSYDVKMKEKGDIPEGYSVSREKKERFSLILESASTNQTSMYLCASSLTGREQFFGPGTRLTVL.